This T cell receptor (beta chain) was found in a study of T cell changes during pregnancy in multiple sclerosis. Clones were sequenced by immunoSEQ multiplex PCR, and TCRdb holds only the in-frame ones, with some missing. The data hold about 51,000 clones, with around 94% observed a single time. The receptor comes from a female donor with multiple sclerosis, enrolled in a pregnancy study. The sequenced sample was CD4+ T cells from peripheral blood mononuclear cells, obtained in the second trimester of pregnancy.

Written as DNA, the CDR3 is TGCGCCAGCAGCCCGGGGGGACAGGCATCAGATACGCAGTATTTT. Its translation is CASSPGGQASDTQYF. The J gene is TRBJ2-3, the V gene TRBV5-1; D may be TRBD1 (8 bases). This CDR3 is 15 amino acids long. CDR1 is SGHRS and CDR2 is YFSETQ in the germline V gene. Trimming removed 4 bases from V and 4 bases from J, with 16 bases in between. The whole variable domain, filled in from reference TRBV5-1 and TRBJ2-3, reads KAGVTQTPRYLIKTRGQQVTLSCSPISGHRSVSWYQQTPGQGLQFLFEYFSETQRNKGNFPGRFSGRQFSNSRSEMNVSTLELGDSALYLCASSPGGQASDTQYFGPGTRLTVL.